The present entry profiles one T cell receptor beta chain with its context. TCRdb analysed the PCR reads with MiXCR anew, one entry per CDR3 protein. The repertoire holds roughly 55,000 distinct CDR3 sequences, with just over 35% as singletons. The data were obtained in a study of molecular identifiers for immune sequencing clone quantification. The CDR3 has 12 residues. J lost 8 bases, V lost 6 bases, and 5 bases had no gene match. The chain couples TRBV12-3 or TRBV12-4 to TRBJ1-2; 8 nucleotides match TRBD1. The receptor was isolated from a human donor in good health. Some libraries in this study had Jurkat cell RNA spiked in. The material sequenced was naive CD8+ T cells from blood, with Jurkat cell RNA spiked in. Regarding subset: FACS-sorted CD8+CD4-CCR7+CD45RA+ naive T cells. The CDR3 coding sequence is TGTGCCAGCAGCCAGGGGGCTTGGGGCTACACCTTC. This encodes CASSQGAWGYTF.